This TCR beta chain was sequenced in a study of yellow fever vaccine responses in identical twins. TCRdb ran MiXCR on the RT-PCR reads and lists one entry per CDR3 protein. The sample holds roughly 18,000 distinct CDR3 sequences; under 80% are singletons and the top ten take roughly 8.4%. The length of the CDR3 is 16 residues. CDR1 is SEHNR, CDR2 FQNEAQ, per germline (reference sequence). Unmatched junction bases numbered 5, after V lost 0 bases and J lost 9 bases. General observations from the study: Each twin's T cell response to the vaccine was reported to look partly convergent and partly personalized.

This clonotype appeared a few times. What it binds is unknown. This TCR was sampled from a woman in her late teens or twenties who received the yellow fever vaccine. V is TRBV7-9 and J is TRBJ2-1, with 13 bases identical to TRBD2. The source was T cells from blood (PBMCs), unsorted or a sorted subset (not recorded which), collected before or after yellow fever vaccination (not recorded which). The CDR3 nucleotides read TGTGCCAGCAGCTTAGCGCGGACTAGCGGGAGAACTGAGCAGTTCTTC. It specifies CASSLARTSGRTEQFF.